The source of this TCR beta chain is a study of OX40 agonist ivuxolimab in advanced cancers. Looking at the study overall: Ivuxolimab was an agonistic, fully human IgG2 monoclonal antibody directed against OX40 (CD134), a costimulatory receptor. The monotherapy dose-escalation portion (N of about 47 patients) of the phase I ivuxolimab trial is reported in the paper. Peripheral TCRbeta sequencing was intended to test whether TCR sequence diversity was altered and clonal T-cell expansion was caused by ivuxolimab. Prior anti-PD-1, anti-PD-L1 or anti-CTLA-4 therapy was permitted, and checkpoint inhibitors had been received by about 36% of dose-escalation patients. Intravenous ivuxolimab was administered to patients every 2 weeks at six dose levels: 0.01, 0.1, 0.3, 1.5, 3 and 10 mg/kg. Partial responses occurred in three dose-escalation patients, of whom one had hepatocellular carcinoma and two had cutaneous melanoma. In the dose-escalation cohort, roughly 80% of patients were male, and the mean age was approximately 60 years, with a range of roughly 23 to 85. Of the approximately 50 patients in dose escalation, some 20 had hepatocellular carcinoma, some 15 had melanoma, 9 had renal cell carcinoma and 9 had head and neck cancer. What the study reported, not specific to this receptor: At doses from 0.1 to 3.0 mg/kg, clonal expansion was seen in both CD4+ and CD8+ blood T cells between baseline and week 6. In partial responders in the 0.1-3.0 mg/kg groups, normalized peripheral clonal expansion was found to be among the lowest, especially among CD8+ T cells. Low levels of normalized T-cell clonal expansion were also seen in some patients who did not respond. Antigen specificity was not determined for the clonally expanded peripheral T cells. After ivuxolimab, more expanded clones were found on average in CD8+ T cells than in CD4+ T cells.

There are 12 amino acids in the CDR3, from cysteine to phenylalanine inclusive. Only the CDR3 DNA stays, 36 bases, in frame from base 1. CDR1 is given as LNHNV and CDR2 as YYDKDF, both from the germline V gene (reference sequence). V was cut back by 8 bases and J by 4 bases, leaving a gap of 11 bases between them. For sequencing of the TCRbeta CDR3 region, genomic DNA was extracted from the sorted cells. The immunoSEQ Assay was used to sequence the TCRbeta CDR3 regions. Imported from immuneACCESS, the table was reduced by TCRdb to in-frame sequences with V and J called. These copies leave out some clones; in studies compared against another copy, an unresolved V gene accounts for under half, and the cause of the remainder is not known. The sample table shows tens of thousands of clones, and just under 75% are seen once. The ten largest make up approximately 17% of the sample. Concerning this clone itself: The target of this receptor is not known. Base qualities are missing; no much larger clone stands one base away.

Patients with a history of autoimmune disease or receiving systemic immunosuppression were excluded from the trial. Peripheral blood for TCR sequencing was collected from all dose cohorts at baseline, on cycle 4 day 1, and on cycle 7 day 1. The samples were drawn from a first-in-human, open-label, multicenter phase I dose-escalation trial of ivuxolimab. Adults with locally advanced or metastatic melanoma, renal cell carcinoma, hepatocellular carcinoma or head and neck squamous cell carcinoma were enrolled in the trial. Before TCR sequencing, CD4+ T cells and CD8+ T cells were sorted from peripheral blood as separate populations.

This material consisted of CD4+ or CD8+ T cells sorted from blood, taken in a trial of the OX40 agonist ivuxolimab. This TCR was sampled from an adult with an advanced solid tumor such as melanoma, head and neck, liver or kidney cancer. The chain couples TRBV15 to TRBJ1-2, with a tentative D gene TRBD1 over 6 matching bases. The nucleotide sequence reads TGTGCCACCCGGGGGACAATCTATGGCTACACCTTC. It translates as CATRGTIYGYTF.